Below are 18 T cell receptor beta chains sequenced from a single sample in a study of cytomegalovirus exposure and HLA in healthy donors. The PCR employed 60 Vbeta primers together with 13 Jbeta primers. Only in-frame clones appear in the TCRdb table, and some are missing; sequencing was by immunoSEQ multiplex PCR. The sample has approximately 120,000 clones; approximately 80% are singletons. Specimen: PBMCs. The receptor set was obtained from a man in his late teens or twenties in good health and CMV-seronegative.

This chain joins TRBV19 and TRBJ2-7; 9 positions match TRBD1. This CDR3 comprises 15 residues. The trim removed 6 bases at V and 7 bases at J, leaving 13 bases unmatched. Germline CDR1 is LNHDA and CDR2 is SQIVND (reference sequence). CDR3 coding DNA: TGTGCCAGTAGCAGAAACCGGGACAGGGTCAATGAGCAGTACTTC. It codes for CASSRNRDRVNEQYF.

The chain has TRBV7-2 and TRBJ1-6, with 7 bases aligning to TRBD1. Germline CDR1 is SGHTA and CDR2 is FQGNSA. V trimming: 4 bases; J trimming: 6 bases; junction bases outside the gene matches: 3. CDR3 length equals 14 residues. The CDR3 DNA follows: TGTGCCAGCAGCTCTGCAGGGGGTAATTCACCCCTCCACTTT. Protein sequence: CASSSAGGNSPLHF.

Here the CDR3 reads CASSLEEGLNYGYTF. As DNA, the CDR3 is TGTGCCAGCAGCTTAGAAGAGGGCTTGAACTATGGCTACACCTTC. This chain uses TRBV7-6 with TRBJ1-2; D gene ambiguous. Germline V gene sequence: CDR1 SGHVS, CDR2 FNYEAQ. The CDR3 totals 15 residues. The V end was cut by 1 base, the J end by 2 bases, with 11 bases between.

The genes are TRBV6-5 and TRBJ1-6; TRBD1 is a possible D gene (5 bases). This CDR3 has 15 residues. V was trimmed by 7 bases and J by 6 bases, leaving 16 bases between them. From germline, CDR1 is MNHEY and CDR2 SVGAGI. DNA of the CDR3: TGTGCCAGCAAGGGAGGGGATTTCGTTAATTCACCCCTCCACTTT. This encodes CASKGGDFVNSPLHF.

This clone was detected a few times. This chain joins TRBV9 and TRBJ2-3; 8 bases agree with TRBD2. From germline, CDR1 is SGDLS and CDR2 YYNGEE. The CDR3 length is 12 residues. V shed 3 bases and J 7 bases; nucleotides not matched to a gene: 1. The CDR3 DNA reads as TGTGCCAGCAGCGCGGGGGGGAATACGCAGTATTTT. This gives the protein CASSAGGNTQYF.

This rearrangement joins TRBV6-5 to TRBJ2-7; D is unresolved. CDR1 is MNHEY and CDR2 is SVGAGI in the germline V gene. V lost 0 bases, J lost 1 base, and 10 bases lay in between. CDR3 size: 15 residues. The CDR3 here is CASSYSFDSSYEQYF. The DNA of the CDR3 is TGTGCCAGCAGTTACTCCTTTGACTCTTCCTACGAGCAGTACTTC.

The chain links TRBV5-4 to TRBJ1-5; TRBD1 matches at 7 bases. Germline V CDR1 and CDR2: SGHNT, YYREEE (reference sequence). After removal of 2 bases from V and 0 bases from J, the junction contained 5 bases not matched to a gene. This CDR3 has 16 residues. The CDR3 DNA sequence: TGTGCCAGCAGCTTTGGGACAGCCCTTAGCAATCAGCCCCAGCATTTT. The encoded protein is CASSFGTALSNQPQHF.

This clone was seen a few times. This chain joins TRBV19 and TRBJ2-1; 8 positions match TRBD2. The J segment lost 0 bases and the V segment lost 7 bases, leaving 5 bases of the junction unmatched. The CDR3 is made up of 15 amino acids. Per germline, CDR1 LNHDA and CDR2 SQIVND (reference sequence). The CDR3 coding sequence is TGTGCCAGTAAGCGGGAGAAAAGCTCCTACAATGAGCAGTTCTTC. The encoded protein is CASKREKSSYNEQFF.

This CDR3 is CASSSTRSDTQYF. The CDR3 DNA follows: TGTGCCAGCAGCTCTACCAGGTCAGATACGCAGTATTTT. This sequence joins TRBV7-9 and TRBJ2-3; D is ambiguous. Deletions cut 4 bases from V and 4 bases from J, with 9 bases between. CDR3 length: 13 amino acids. Looked up from germline, CDR1 is SEHNR and CDR2 is FQNEAQ (reference sequence).

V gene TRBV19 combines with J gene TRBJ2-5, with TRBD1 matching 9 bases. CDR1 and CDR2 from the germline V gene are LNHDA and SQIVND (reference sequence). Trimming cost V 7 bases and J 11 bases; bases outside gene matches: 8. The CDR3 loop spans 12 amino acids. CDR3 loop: CASKPGQGAQYF. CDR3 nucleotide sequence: TGTGCCAGTAAACCGGGACAGGGAGCACAGTACTTC. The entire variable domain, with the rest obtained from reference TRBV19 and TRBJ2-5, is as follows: DGGITQSPKYLFRKEGQNVTLSCEQNLNHDAMYWYRQDPGQGLRLIYYSQIVNDFQKGDIAEGYSVSREKKESFPLTVTSAQKNPTAFYLCASKPGQGAQYFGPGTRLLVL.

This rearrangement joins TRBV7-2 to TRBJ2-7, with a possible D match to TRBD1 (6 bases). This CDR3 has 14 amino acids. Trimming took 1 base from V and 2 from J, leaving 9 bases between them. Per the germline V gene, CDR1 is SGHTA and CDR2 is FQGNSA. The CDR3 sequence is CASSLDRATYEQYF. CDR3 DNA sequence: TGTGCCAGCAGCTTAGACAGGGCGACCTACGAGCAGTACTTC. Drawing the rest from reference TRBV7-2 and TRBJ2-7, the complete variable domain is GAGVSQSPSNKVTEKGKDVELRCDPISGHTALYWYRQSLGQGLEFLIYFQGNSAPDKSGLPSDRFSAERTGGSVSTLTIQRTQQEDSAVYLCASSLDRATYEQYFGPGTRLTVT.

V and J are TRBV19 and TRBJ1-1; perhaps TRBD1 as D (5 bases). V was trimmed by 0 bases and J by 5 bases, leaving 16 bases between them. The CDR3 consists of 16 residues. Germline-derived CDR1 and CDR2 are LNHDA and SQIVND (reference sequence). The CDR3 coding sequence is TGTGCCAGTAGTATAGACGCGTCCGGGGGAGGAACTGAAGCTTTCTTT. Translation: CASSIDASGGGTEAFF. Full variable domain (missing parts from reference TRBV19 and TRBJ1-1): DGGITQSPKYLFRKEGQNVTLSCEQNLNHDAMYWYRQDPGQGLRLIYYSQIVNDFQKGDIAEGYSVSREKKESFPLTVTSAQKNPTAFYLCASSIDASGGGTEAFFGQGTRLTVV.

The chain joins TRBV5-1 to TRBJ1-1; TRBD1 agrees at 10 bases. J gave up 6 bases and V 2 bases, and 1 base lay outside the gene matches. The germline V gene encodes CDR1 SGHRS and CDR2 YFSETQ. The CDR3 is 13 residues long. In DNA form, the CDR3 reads TGCGCCAGCAGCTTAGACAGGGGGCCTGAAGCTTTCTTT. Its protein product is CASSLDRGPEAFF. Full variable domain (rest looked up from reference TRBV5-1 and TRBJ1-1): KAGVTQTPRYLIKTRGQQVTLSCSPISGHRSVSWYQQTPGQGLQFLFEYFSETQRNKGNFPGRFSGRQFSNSRSEMNVSTLELGDSALYLCASSLDRGPEAFFGQGTRLTVV.

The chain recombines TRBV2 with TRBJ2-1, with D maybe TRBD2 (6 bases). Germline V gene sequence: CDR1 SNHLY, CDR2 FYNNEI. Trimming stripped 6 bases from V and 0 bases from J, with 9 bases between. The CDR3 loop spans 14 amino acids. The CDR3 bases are TGTGCCAGCAGACGGGACTTCTCCTACAATGAGCAGTTCTTC. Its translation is CASRRDFSYNEQFF.

This CDR3 is CASSQPALAGGGTGELFF. The CDR3 coding sequence is TGCGCCAGCAGCCAGCCGGCCTTAGCGGGGGGGGGCACCGGGGAGCTGTTTTTT. This rearrangement joins TRBV4-3 to TRBJ2-2; TRBD2 matches at 11 bases. The CDR3 extends over 18 amino acids. CDR1 and CDR2 from the germline V gene are LGHNA and YSLEER. The V segment lost 3 bases and the J segment 4 bases; nucleotides outside the gene matches: 10.

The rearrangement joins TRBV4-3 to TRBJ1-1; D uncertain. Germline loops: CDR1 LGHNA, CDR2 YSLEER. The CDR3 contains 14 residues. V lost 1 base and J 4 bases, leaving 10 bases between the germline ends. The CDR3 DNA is TGCGCCAGCAGCCAAGGGGCCGGGATCACTGAAGCTTTCTTT. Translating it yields CASSQGAGITEAFF.

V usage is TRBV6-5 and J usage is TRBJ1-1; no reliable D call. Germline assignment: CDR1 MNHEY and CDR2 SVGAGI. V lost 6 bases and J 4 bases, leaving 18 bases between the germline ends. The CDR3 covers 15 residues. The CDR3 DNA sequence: TGTGCCAGCAGATCTCTTCCGGGGAGCGGCACTGAAGCTTTCTTT. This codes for CASRSLPGSGTEAFF.

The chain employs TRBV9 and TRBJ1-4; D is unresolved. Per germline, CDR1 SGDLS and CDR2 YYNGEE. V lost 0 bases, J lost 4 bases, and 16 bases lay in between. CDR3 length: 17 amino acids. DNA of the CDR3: TGTGCCAGCAGCGTAGGGGAGGGATCGATACTTAATGAAAAACTGTTTTTT. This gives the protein CASSVGEGSILNEKLFF.